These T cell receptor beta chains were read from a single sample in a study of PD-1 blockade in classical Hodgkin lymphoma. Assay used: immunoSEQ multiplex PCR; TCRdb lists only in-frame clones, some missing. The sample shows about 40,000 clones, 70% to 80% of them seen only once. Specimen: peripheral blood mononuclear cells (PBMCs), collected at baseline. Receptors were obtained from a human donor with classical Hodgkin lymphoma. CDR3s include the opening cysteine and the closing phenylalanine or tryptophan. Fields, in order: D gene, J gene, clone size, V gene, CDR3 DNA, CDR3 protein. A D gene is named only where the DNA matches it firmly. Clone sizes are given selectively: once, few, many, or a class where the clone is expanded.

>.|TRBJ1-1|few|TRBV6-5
TGTGCCAGCAGCAGAGGACAGTCATCTGAAGCTTTCTTT
CASSRGQSSEAFF
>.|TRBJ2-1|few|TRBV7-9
TGTGCCAGCAGCCCTTCTCCCTCCTACAATGAGCAGTTCTTC
CASSPSPSYNEQFF
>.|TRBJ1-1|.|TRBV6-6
TGTGCCAGCAGTTCGACAGTGGAAGCTTTCTTT
CASSSTVEAFF
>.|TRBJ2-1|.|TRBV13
TGTGCCAGCACCTACGGGCGAGGTTCCAAGTTCTTC
CASTYGRGSKFF
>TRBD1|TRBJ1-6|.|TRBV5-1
TGCGCCAGCAGCGTAAATCCCCTCGGACAGGGAGGAGGTTCACCCCTCCACTTT
CASSVNPLGQGGGSPLHF
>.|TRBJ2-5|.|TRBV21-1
TGTGCCAGCAGCGATCGACCCAGGGGGATGAGGGAGACCCAGTACTTC
CASSDRPRGMRETQYF
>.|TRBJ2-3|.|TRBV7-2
TGTGCCAGCAGCTTCTCGAGTGCCGATACGCAGTATTTT
CASSFSSADTQYF
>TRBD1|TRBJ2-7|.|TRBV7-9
TGTGCCAGCAGCCTGACAGGGGTCATCTACGAGCAGTACTTC
CASSLTGVIYEQYF
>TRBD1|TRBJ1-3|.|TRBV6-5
TGTGCCAGCAGCACAGACAGGGAAATCGGAAACACCATATATTTT
CASSTDREIGNTIYF
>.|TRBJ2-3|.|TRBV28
TGTGCCAGCAGTTTAAGAGCGGGCATCGACACAGATACGCAGTATTTT
CASSLRAGIDTDTQYF
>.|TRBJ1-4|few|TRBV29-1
TGCAGCGCTGCGGGGCCGGAGGATGAAAAACTGTTTTTT
CSAAGPEDEKLFF
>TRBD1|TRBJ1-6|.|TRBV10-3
TGTGCCATCAGGCCACAGGGGGAGGGAGCTGGATCACCCCTCCACTTT
CAIRPQGEGAGSPLHF
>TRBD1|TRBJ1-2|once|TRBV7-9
TGTGCCAGCAGCTTAGTCCCGGGACAGGGGGCAGTTGGCTACACCTTC
CASSLVPGQGAVGYTF
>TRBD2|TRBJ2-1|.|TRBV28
TGTGCCAGCAGTTTGGGACTAGCGCCTTACAATGAGCAGTTCTTC
CASSLGLAPYNEQFF
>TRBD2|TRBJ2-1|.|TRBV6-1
TGTGCCAGCAACGAAGTGGGAGCGGGGGGCGGGTTCTTC
CASNEVGAGGGFF
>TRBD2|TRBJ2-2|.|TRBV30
TGTGCCTGGAGTGCAGGGAGCGGGAGGTACACCGGGGAGCTGTTTTTT
CAWSAGSGRYTGELFF
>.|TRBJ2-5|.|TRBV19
TGTGCCAGTAGCTCACATAGGGATGGGACCCAGTACTTC
CASSSHRDGTQYF
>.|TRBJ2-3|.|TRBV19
TGTGCCAGTAGTATCAGCCCGTTTGATACGCAGTATTTT
CASSISPFDTQYF
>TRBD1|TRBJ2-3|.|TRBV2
TGTGCCAGCAGAGGAAACCGGGACAGGGGGACAGATACGCAGTATTTT
CASRGNRDRGTDTQYF
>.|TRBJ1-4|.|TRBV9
TGTGCCAGCAGCGTCTCGCCCTTTGGGCAGGGCCGTTATGAAAAACTGTTTTTT
CASSVSPFGQGRYEKLFF
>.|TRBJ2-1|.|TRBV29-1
TGCAGCGTTGCGGCTCCCGTGGGCAATAAGCAGTTCTTC
CSVAAPVGNKQFF
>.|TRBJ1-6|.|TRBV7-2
TGTGCCAGCAGCTTAATCAGGGATGGTTCACCCCTCCACTTT
CASSLIRDGSPLHF
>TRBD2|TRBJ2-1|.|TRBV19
TGTGCCAGTAGTAAAGGACTAGCGGGAGGCAACTACTACTCCTACAATGAGCAGTTCTTC
CASSKGLAGGNYYSYNEQFF
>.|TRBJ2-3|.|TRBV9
TGTGCCAGCAGCGTGGGACAAGGGGCGGGAGCCACAGATACGCAGTATTTT
CASSVGQGAGATDTQYF
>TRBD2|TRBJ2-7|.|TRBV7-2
TGTGCCAGCAGCTACCTAGCGGGGAAGGGTGACGAGCAGTACTTC
CASSYLAGKGDEQYF
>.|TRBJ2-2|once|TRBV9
TGTGCCAGCAGCGCCTCCAGGGGGGAGCTGTTTTTT
CASSASRGELFF
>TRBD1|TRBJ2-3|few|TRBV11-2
TGTGCCAGCAGCTCCTTGGTAGACAGGGCAGATACGCAGTATTTT
CASSSLVDRADTQYF
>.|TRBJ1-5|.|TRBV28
TGTGCCAGCAGTTTCCAGACGTCCGAGGCCCTCATATTCAATCAGCCCCAGCATTTT
CASSFQTSEALIFNQPQHF
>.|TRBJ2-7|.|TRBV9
TGTGCCAGCAGCGTAGGACCGTCCTACGAGCAGTACTTC
CASSVGPSYEQYF
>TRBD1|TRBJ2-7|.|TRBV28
TGTGCCAGCAGTTCGTCGTGGACAGGGTACGAGCAGTACTTC
CASSSSWTGYEQYF
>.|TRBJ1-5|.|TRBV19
TGTGCCAGTAGTATGGGCCCCCAGCAGCCCCAGCATTTT
CASSMGPQQPQHF
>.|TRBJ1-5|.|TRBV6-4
TGTGCCAGGAGGTTGGGGGGCGCGGGTCAGCCCCAGCATTTT
CARRLGGAGQPQHF
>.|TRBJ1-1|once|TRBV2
TGTGCCAGCAGTGACAGGGGAGTCTCGGCTTTCTTT
CASSDRGVSAFF
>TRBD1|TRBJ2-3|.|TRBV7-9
TGTGCCAGCAGCCACGACAGGGCCCTCACAGATACGCAGTATTTT
CASSHDRALTDTQYF
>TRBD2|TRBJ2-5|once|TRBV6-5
TGTGCCAGCAGTTATCCCGGACTAGCGGGAAGGGGGACCCAGTACTTC
CASSYPGLAGRGTQYF
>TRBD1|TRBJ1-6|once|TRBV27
TGTGCCAGCAGGGGACAGGGGTATAATTCACCCCTCCACTTT
CASRGQGYNSPLHF
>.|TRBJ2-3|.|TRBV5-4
TGTGCCAGCAGCTATCAGAGCACAGATACGCAGTATTTT
CASSYQSTDTQYF
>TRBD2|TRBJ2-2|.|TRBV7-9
TGTGCCAGCAGCTTCGGGCGGGAGGGCCGTACCGGGGAGCTGTTTTTT
CASSFGREGRTGELFF
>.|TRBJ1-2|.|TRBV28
TGTGCCAGCAGCTTAACAGGGATCGGTGGCTACACCTTC
CASSLTGIGGYTF
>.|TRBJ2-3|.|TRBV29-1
TGCAGCGTTGTGGAGGGGGGATTTACCGATACGCAGTATTTT
CSVVEGGFTDTQYF
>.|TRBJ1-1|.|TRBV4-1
TGCGCCAGCAGCCACGGATACACTGAAGCTTTCTTT
CASSHGYTEAFF
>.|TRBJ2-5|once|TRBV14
TGTGCCAGCAACGGGCACTACCAAGAGACCCAGTACTTC
CASNGHYQETQYF
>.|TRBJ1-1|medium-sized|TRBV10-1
TGCGCCAGCAGTGAGCCGGGGCCCTTGAACACTGAAGCTTTCTTT
CASSEPGPLNTEAFF
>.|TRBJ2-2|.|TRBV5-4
TGTGCCAGCAGCTTGGTTTTAGGGGACGGGGAGCTGTTTTTT
CASSLVLGDGELFF
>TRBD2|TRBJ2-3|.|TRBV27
TGTGCCAGCACCCTGACTAGCGGAAGAGGAGATACGCAGTATTTT
CASTLTSGRGDTQYF
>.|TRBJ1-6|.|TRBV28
TGTGCCAGCAACTCTTTCTTTAGGGACTATAATTCACCCCTCCACTTT
CASNSFFRDYNSPLHF
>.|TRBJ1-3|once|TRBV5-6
TGTGCCAGCAGCTTTACTCCTGGAAACACCATATATTTT
CASSFTPGNTIYF
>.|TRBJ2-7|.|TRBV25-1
TGTGCCAGTGCCGGGGACGCCGACTACGAGCAGTACTTC
CASAGDADYEQYF
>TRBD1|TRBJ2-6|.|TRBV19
TGTGCCAGTAGTATAACAGGGGGCACCAACGTCCTGACTTTC
CASSITGGTNVLTF
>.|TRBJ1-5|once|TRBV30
TGTGCCTGGAGTGACCTAGGGGGGCAGCCCCAGCATTTT
CAWSDLGGQPQHF
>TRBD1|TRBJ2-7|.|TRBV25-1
TGTGCCAGCGGAACTCCGACAGGGGGGTCCTACGAGCAGTACTTC
CASGTPTGGSYEQYF